This T cell receptor beta chain is from a study of blood T cell repertoires in COVID-19. Study-wide background: Sites in the United States, Italy and Spain provided acute and convalescent COVID-19 samples.

This CDR3 has 20 amino acids. Sequencing used immunoSEQ multiplex PCR; TCRdb keeps in-frame clones, though not all of them. The table records under 150,000 clones, about 85% of them present only once. Sequenced input: peripheral blood. This sequence was found in a man aged 65-85 years with acute or convalescent COVID-19. The chain uses TRBV21-1 and TRBJ2-2; the table's D call, TRBD2, was not checked against the DNA. TRBV21-1 constitutes a pseudogene. CDR3: CASSKGLPSGGAGDTGELFF. In nucleotides, the CDR3 is TGTGCCAGCAGCAAAGGTCTGCCTAGCGGGGGGGCCGGGGACACCGGGGAGCTGTTTTTT.